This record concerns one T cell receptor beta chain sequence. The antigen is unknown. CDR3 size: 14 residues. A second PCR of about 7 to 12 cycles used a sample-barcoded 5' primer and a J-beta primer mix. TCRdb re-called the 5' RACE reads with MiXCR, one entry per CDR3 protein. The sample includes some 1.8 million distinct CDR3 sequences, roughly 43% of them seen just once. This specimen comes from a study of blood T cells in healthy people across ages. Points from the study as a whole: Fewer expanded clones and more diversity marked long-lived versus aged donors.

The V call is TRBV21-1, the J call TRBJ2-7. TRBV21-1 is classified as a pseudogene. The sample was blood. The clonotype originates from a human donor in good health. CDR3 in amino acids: CASSKTSQLYEQYF. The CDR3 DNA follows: TGTGCCAGCAGCAAAACATCACAGCTCTACGAGCAGTACTTC.